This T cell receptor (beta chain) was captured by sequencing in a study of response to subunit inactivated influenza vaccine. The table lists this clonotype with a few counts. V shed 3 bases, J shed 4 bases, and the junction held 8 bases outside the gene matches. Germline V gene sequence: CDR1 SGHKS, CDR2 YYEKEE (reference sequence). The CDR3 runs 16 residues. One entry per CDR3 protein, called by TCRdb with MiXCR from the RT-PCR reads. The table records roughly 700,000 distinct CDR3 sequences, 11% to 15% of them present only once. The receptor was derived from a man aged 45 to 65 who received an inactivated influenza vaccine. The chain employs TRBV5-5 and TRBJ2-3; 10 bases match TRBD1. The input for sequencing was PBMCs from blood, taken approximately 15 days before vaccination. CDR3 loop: CASSSLPGQGPDTQYF. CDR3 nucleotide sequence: TGTGCCAGCAGCTCGCTGCCGGGACAGGGGCCAGATACGCAGTATTTT.